This is a list of T cell receptor beta chains from one sample in a study of blood T cell repertoires in COVID-19. Profiled with immunoSEQ multiplex PCR; TCRdb holds only in-frame clones, not every one. Of about 110,000 clones listed, 88% were seen once; the top ten hold roughly 2.3%. The sequenced material came from peripheral blood. The source is a human donor in a cohort sampled during active COVID-19. Each CDR3 is given with its conserved first and last residue. A D gene is named only where the DNA matches it firmly. Where a row states a size, it is once, few, many or the class of an expanded clone; other rows omit it.

>TRBD1|TRBJ2-1|TRBV6-5|-
CASSYSRTGVANEQFF
TGTGCCAGCAGTTACTCCCGGACAGGGGTAGCCAATGAGCAGTTCTTC
>-|TRBJ2-7|TRBV10-3|-
CAISDLDGLLGEQYF
TGTGCCATCAGTGATTTGGACGGACTCCTTGGGGAGCAGTACTTC
>-|TRBJ2-2|TRBV25-1|few
CASSDYKWAGTNTGELFF
TGTGCCAGCAGTGACTATAAGTGGGCGGGCACGAACACCGGGGAGCTGTTTTTT
>TRBD1|TRBJ1-1|TRBV4-1|-
CASSLSGTANTEAFF
TGCGCCAGCAGCCTTTCCGGGACAGCTAACACTGAAGCTTTCTTT
>TRBD1|TRBJ1-1|TRBV7-8|once
CASSWGQGIRNTEAFF
TGTGCCAGCAGCTGGGGACAGGGGATACGGAACACTGAAGCTTTCTTT
>-|TRBJ1-2|TRBV7-9|-
CASSLVDRTFDGYTF
TGTGCCAGCAGCTTGGTAGACAGGACGTTCGACGGCTACACCTTC
>TRBD1|TRBJ2-2|TRBV6-1|-
CASSEGWTGLTGELFF
TGTGCCAGCAGTGAAGGTTGGACAGGGCTTACCGGGGAGCTGTTTTTT
>TRBD1|TRBJ1-1|TRBV25-1|-
CASGSTGGGPEAFF
TGTGCCAGCGGGTCCACAGGGGGCGGGCCTGAAGCTTTCTTT
>-|TRBJ1-5|TRBV3-1/TRBV3-2|once
CASSPGGWLTQPQHF
TGTGCCAGCAGCCCAGGTGGCTGGCTGACTCAGCCCCAGCATTTT
>TRBD2|TRBJ2-1|TRBV11-2|-
CASSQDLAGGNEQFF
TGTGCCAGCAGCCAAGACCTAGCGGGAGGTAATGAGCAGTTCTTC
>TRBD2|TRBJ2-1|TRBV7-3|-
CASSSQHTSGGANEQFF
TGTGCCAGCAGCTCCCAACACACTAGCGGGGGGGCCAATGAGCAGTTCTTC
>TRBD1|TRBJ1-2|TRBV18|-
CASSAGQNYGYTF
TGTGCCAGCTCAGCGGGACAGAACTATGGCTACACCTTC
>TRBD2|TRBJ2-2|TRBV27|-
CASSFTGLAGGPTGELFF
TGTGCCAGCAGTTTCACCGGACTAGCGGGAGGGCCCACCGGGGAGCTGTTTTTT
>TRBD2|TRBJ2-7|TRBV27|-
CASSGRSGGRDEQYF
TGTGCCAGCAGCGGAAGGAGCGGGGGCCGCGACGAGCAGTACTTC
>TRBD1|TRBJ2-3|TRBV4-1|few
CASSRTGFDTQYF
TGCGCCAGCAGCCGGACAGGGTTTGATACGCAGTATTTT
>-|TRBJ1-5|TRBV3-1/TRBV3-2|-
CASSQFPWPSQPQHF
TGTGCCAGCAGCCAATTCCCATGGCCTAGTCAGCCCCAGCATTTT
>-|TRBJ1-2|TRBV5-8|-
CASSGQSNSGYTF
TGTGCCAGCAGTGGACAGTCCAACTCCGGCTACACCTTC
>TRBD2|TRBJ2-6|TRBV29-1|-
CSVGVFSGRAGANVLTF
TGCAGCGTTGGGGTTTTTAGCGGGAGGGCTGGGGCCAACGTCCTGACTTTC
>TRBD2|TRBJ2-7|TRBV2|once
CASIALAGETPYEQYF
TGTGCCAGCATTGCACTAGCGGGTGAAACCCCCTACGAGCAGTACTTC
>-|TRBJ1-2|TRBV18|-
CASSPEEGGYTF
TGTGCCAGCTCACCAGAAGAGGGCGGCTACACCTTC
>TRBD1|TRBJ1-5|TRBV2|once
CASSGTGYGNQPQHF
TGTGCCAGCAGTGGGACAGGGTATGGCAATCAGCCCCAGCATTTT
>-|TRBJ1-2|TRBV29-1|-
CSALAFIDRDYGYTF
TGCAGCGCCCTTGCCTTCATTGACAGAGACTATGGCTACACCTTC
>-|TRBJ2-7|TRBV5-1|-
CASSLGQYEQYF
TGCGCCAGCAGCTTGGGGCAGTACGAGCAGTACTTC
>TRBD1|TRBJ2-1|TRBV3-1/TRBV3-2|-
CASSPGQRQTYNEQFF
TGTGCCAGCAGCCCGGGACAGAGGCAAACCTACAATGAGCAGTTCTTC
>-|TRBJ2-5|TRBV7-9|-
CASSPDAETQYF
TGTGCCAGCAGCCCTGACGCGGAAACCCAGTACTTC
>TRBD2|TRBJ2-3|TRBV7-9|-
CASSPTPLLAGAPTDTQYF
TGTGCCAGCAGCCCCACTCCTTTACTAGCGGGGGCGCCCACAGATACGCAGTATTTT
>-|TRBJ2-3|TRBV19|-
CASSPLESGTDTQYF
TGTGCCAGTAGCCCTCTAGAGAGTGGCACAGATACGCAGTATTTT
>-|TRBJ2-1|TRBV9|-
CASSVGGYSYNEQFF
TGTGCCAGCAGCGTGGGAGGATACTCCTACAATGAGCAGTTCTTC
>TRBD1|TRBJ2-7|TRBV18|-
CASSPGTGDYEQYF
TGTGCCAGCTCACCCGGGACAGGGGACTACGAGCAGTACTTC
>TRBD2|TRBJ2-3|TRBV5-1|-
CASSLAGSGATDTQYF
TGCGCCAGCAGCTTGGCAGGTAGCGGGGCCACAGATACGCAGTATTTT
>-|TRBJ1-2|TRBV9|-
CASSVGMGVIYGYTF
TGTGCCAGCAGCGTAGGAATGGGCGTTATCTATGGCTACACCTTC
>-|TRBJ1-1|TRBV28|-
CASSLMAGNTEAFF
TGTGCCAGCAGTTTGATGGCAGGGAACACTGAAGCTTTCTTT
>TRBD2|TRBJ2-1|TRBV28|-
CASSSIAGGYPSYNEQFF
TGTGCCAGCAGTTCTATAGCGGGGGGGTACCCCTCCTACAATGAGCAGTTCTTC
>TRBD2|TRBJ2-7|TRBV5-6|-
CASSLTSGSMDEQYF
TGTGCCAGCAGCTTGACTAGCGGGAGCATGGACGAGCAGTACTTC
>-|TRBJ2-5|TRBV29-1|-
CSVGEGDRQTQYF
TGCAGCGTTGGTGAGGGAGACCGTCAGACCCAGTACTTC
>TRBD2|TRBJ2-5|TRBV5-1|-
CASTYTRLRVSTSGTETQYF
TGCGCCAGCACCTATACTAGACTCCGGGTATCGACTAGCGGGACAGAGACCCAGTACTTC
>-|TRBJ2-1|TRBV13|-
CASSLTSGFGNEQFF
TGTGCCAGCAGCTTAACTTCAGGGTTCGGAAATGAGCAGTTCTTC
>TRBD1|TRBJ1-2|TRBV25-1|-
CASSATGGKLGYTF
TGTGCCAGCAGCGCGACAGGGGGGAAACTCGGCTACACCTTC
>-|TRBJ1-5|TRBV6-5|-
CASRAGQTSNQPQHF
TGTGCCAGCAGGGCCGGACAGACTAGCAATCAGCCCCAGCATTTT
>-|TRBJ1-6|TRBV18|-
CASQTKTGDSPLHF
TGTGCCAGCCAGACAAAAACAGGCGATTCACCCCTCCACTTT